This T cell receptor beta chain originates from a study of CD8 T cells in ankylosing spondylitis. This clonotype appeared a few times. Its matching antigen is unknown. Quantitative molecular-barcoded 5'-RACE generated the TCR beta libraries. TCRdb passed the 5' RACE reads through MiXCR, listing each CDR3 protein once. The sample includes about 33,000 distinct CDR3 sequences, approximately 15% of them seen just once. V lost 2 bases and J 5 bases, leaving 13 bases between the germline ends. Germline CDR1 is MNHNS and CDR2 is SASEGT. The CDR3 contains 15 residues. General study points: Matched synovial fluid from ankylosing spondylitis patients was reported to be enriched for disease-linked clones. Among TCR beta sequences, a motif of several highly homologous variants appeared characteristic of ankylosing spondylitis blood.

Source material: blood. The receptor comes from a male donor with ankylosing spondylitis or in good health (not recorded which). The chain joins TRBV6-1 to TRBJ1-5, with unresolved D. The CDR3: CASSESWLRDQPQHF. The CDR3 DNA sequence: TGTGCCAGCAGTGAAAGTTGGCTGCGAGATCAGCCCCAGCATTTT.